The 10 T cell receptor beta chains below were found in one sample sequenced in a study of OX40 agonist ivuxolimab in advanced cancers. Data came from immunoSEQ multiplex PCR; TCRdb stores just in-frame clones and leaves some out. The sample records about 79,000 clones, 91% being singletons. The source material was CD4+ or CD8+ T cells sorted from blood, sampled in a trial of the OX40 agonist ivuxolimab. The source is an adult with an advanced solid tumor such as melanoma, head and neck, liver or kidney cancer.

J is TRBJ2-3 and V is TRBV28; 9 bases are shared with TRBD2. The CDR3 consists of 14 residues. Losses at the gene ends were 5 bases for V and 7 bases for J; bases not matched to a gene: 7. Germline lookup yields CDR1 MDHEN and CDR2 SYDVKM. CDR3 DNA sequence: TGTGCCAGCAGTCCCTCAGGACTAGCGAATACGCAGTATTTT. Translating gives CASSPSGLANTQYF.

J is TRBJ2-6 and V is TRBV9; 15 bases map to TRBD2. Germline trimming cut 5 bases from V and 2 bases from J; bases unmatched to any gene: 5. The CDR3 extends over 18 amino acids. Looked up from germline, CDR1 is SGDLS and CDR2 is YYNGEE. DNA of the CDR3: TGTGCCAGCAGTGGACTAGCGGGAGGGCTCGCTGGGGCCAACGTCCTGACTTTC. Its translation: CASSGLAGGLAGANVLTF. Complete variable domain (other parts from reference TRBV9 and TRBJ2-6): DSGVTQTPKHLITATGQRVTLRCSPRSGDLSVYWYQQSLDQGLQFLIQYYNGEERAKGNILERFSAQQFPDLHSELNLSSLELGDSALYFCASSGLAGGLAGANVLTFGAGSRLTVL.

The V call is TRBV28, the J call TRBJ2-5; TRBD1 is a possible D gene (5 bases). Between the trimmed V and J ends, which lost 6 bases and 3 bases, there was a span of 8 bases. In germline, CDR1 is MDHEN, CDR2 SYDVKM. The CDR3 runs to 12 residues. The CDR3 region is CASRTVKETQYF. The DNA for the CDR3 is TGTGCCAGCAGGACAGTCAAAGAGACCCAGTACTTC.

This clone was observed once. The rearrangement joins TRBV9 to TRBJ2-2; TRBD1 matches 8 bases. CDR1 and CDR2 (germline): SGDLS, YYNGEE. CDR3 length equals 15 residues. After removal of 0 bases from V and 4 bases from J, the junction contained 2 bases not matched to a gene. CDR3 sequence: CASSVGQGSTGELFF. The CDR3 coding sequence is TGTGCCAGCAGCGTAGGACAGGGGTCCACCGGGGAGCTGTTTTTT. The full variable domain, with the rest looked up from reference TRBV9 and TRBJ2-2, is DSGVTQTPKHLITATGQRVTLRCSPRSGDLSVYWYQQSLDQGLQFLIQYYNGEERAKGNILERFSAQQFPDLHSELNLSSLELGDSALYFCASSVGQGSTGELFFGEGSRLTVL.

V gene TRBV2 combines with J gene TRBJ1-5; D unresolved. V lost 2 bases and J 2 bases, leaving 10 bases between the germline ends. This CDR3 has 15 amino acids. The germline gives CDR1 SNHLY, CDR2 FYNNEI. The CDR3 is CASSEQGARNQPQHF. For the CDR3, the DNA is TGTGCCAGCAGTGAACAAGGAGCCCGCAATCAGCCCCAGCATTTT.

The V and J genes are TRBV5-4 and TRBJ2-1; 9 nucleotides agree with TRBD1. CDR1 is SGHNT, CDR2 YYREEE, per germline (reference sequence). The CDR3 extends over 14 amino acids. V lost 4 bases, J lost 9 bases, and 8 bases stayed unmatched. This CDR3 reads CASSPDRGEGEQFF. CDR3 DNA sequence: TGTGCCAGCAGCCCAGACAGGGGGGAGGGTGAGCAGTTCTTC. Full variable domain (missing parts from reference TRBV5-4 and TRBJ2-1): ETGVTQSPTHLIKTRGQQVTLRCSSQSGHNTVSWYQQALGQGPQFIFQYYREEENGRGNFPPRFSGLQFPNYSSELNVNALELDDSALYLCASSPDRGEGEQFFGPGTRLTVL.

The chain carries TRBV19 and TRBJ2-5; 11 bases line up with TRBD2. The CDR3 is 13 residues long. Germline CDR1 is LNHDA and CDR2 is SQIVND (reference sequence). V gave up 5 bases and J gave up 5 bases; unmatched junction bases: 1. For the CDR3, the DNA is TGTGCCAGTAGTTCTAGCGGGAGGGAGACCCAGTACTTC. It codes for CASSSSGRETQYF.

The CDR3, as DNA: TGTGCCAGCAGCTTAAAAGAGAACACCGGGGAGCTGTTTTTT. Translated: CASSLKENTGELFF. The chain joins TRBV7-2 to TRBJ2-2; D not resolved. The CDR3 is made up of 14 amino acids. The ends were cut back, 2 bases at V and 1 base at J, with 5 bases in the middle. Germline CDR1 SGHTA, CDR2 FQGNSA.

The chain uses TRBV5-1 and TRBJ2-1; 8 bases agree with TRBD2. CDR3 length: 18 amino acids. The ends lost 4 bases at V and 4 bases at J; junction bases unmatched: 16. CDR1 SGHRS and CDR2 YFSETQ come from the germline V gene. In nucleotides, the CDR3 is TGCGCCAGCAGCGTGGACAGAGCCGGACTAGCAGCTTACAATGAGCAGTTCTTC. Translating it yields CASSVDRAGLAAYNEQFF.

The rearrangement joins TRBV5-1 to TRBJ2-2; 7 nucleotides line up with TRBD1. Trimming removed 4 bases from V and 8 bases from J; junction bases left unmatched: 8. This CDR3 comprises 14 residues. Germline values: CDR1 SGHRS, CDR2 YFSETQ. The CDR3 coding sequence is TGCGCCAGCAGCATAGAGGGGGCGCCGGGGGAGCTGTTTTTT. It translates to CASSIEGAPGELFF.